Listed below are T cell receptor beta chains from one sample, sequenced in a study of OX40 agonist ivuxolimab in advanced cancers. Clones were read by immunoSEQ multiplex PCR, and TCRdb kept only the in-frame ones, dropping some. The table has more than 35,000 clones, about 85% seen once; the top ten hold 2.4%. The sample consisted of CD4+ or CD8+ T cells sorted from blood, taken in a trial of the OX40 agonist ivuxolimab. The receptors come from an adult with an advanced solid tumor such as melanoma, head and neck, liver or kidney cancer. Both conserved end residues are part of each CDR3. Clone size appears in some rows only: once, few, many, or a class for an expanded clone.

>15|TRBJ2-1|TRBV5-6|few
CASSPFRGGKSEQFF
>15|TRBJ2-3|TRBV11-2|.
CASRVLSLWTDTQYF
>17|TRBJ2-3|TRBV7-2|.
CASSLAGAGGHTDTQYF
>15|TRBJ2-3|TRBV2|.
CASSRSSVGTDTQYF
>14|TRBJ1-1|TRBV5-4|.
CASSLVVGNTEAFF
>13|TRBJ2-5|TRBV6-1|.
CASSNLAMETQYF
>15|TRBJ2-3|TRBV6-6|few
CASSYIGLTTDTQYF
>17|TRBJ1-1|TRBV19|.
CASKTLDSGSMNTEAFF
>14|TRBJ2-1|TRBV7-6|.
CASSQIQGPVAQFF
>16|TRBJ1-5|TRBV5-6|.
CASSLRAGYSNQPQHF
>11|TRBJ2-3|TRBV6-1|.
CASSEIDTQYF
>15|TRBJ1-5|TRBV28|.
CASSIQGTGNQPQHF
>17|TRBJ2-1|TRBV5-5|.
CASSLAIGESSYNEQFF
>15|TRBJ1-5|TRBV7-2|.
CASSLGAETYQPQHF
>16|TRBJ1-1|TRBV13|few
CASSFNPRIRGTEAFF
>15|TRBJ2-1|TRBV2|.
CASSGGTSGGAGQFF
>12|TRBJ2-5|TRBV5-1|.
CASSLELETQYF
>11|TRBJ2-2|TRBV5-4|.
CASSSFGELFF
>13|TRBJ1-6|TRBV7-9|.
CASSLTSDSPLHF
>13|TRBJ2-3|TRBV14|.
CASSQESVDTQYF
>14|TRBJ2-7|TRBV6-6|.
CASSYSTGVYEQYF
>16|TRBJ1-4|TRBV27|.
CASSSGTGGGNEKLFF
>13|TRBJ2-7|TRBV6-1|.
CASSPGPSYEQYF
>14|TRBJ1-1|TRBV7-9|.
CASSEDRGDTEAFF
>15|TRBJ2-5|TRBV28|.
CASSRERGNRETQYF
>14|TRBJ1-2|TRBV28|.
CASSSGQPNYGYTF
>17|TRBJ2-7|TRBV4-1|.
CASSQAVAGGPRGEQYF
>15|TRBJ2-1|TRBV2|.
CASRRVIGAVGEQFF
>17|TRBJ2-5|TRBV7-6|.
CASSFRPPGQVSETQYF
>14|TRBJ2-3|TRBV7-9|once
CASSFGELTDTQYF
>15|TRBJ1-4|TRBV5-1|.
CASRPTGGRNEKLFF
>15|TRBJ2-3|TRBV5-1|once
CASSVGTQRGDTQYF
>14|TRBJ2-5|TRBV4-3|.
CASSLLAGAETQYF
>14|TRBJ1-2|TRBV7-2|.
CASSQTGQKYGYTF
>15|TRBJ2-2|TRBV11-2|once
CASSRGGSNTGELFF